The sequence of this T cell receptor beta chain was determined in a study of blood T cell repertoires in COVID-19. Study details: Samples taken during acute and convalescent COVID-19 were collected in the United States, Italy and Spain. T cells, B-cell-depleted T cells, or PBMCs supplied cDNA or gDNA.

Germline V CDR1 and CDR2: SGHRS, YFSETQ. The CDR3 consists of 13 residues. The V and J ends lost 7 bases and 5 bases respectively, with 10 bases between them. Here immunoSEQ multiplex PCR was the method, and the copy in TCRdb shows in-frame clones only, minus some. Altogether roughly 30,000 clones are present, 93% being singletons, with the ten largest covering 4% to 6.5%. The chain links TRBV5-1 to TRBJ1-6; a weak D match, TRBD1 (6 bases). Sequenced material: peripheral blood. The receptor was isolated from a human donor in a cohort sampled during active COVID-19. The CDR3 here is CASRQGNNSPLHF. The CDR3 DNA follows: TGCGCCAGCCGGCAGGGGAATAATTCACCCCTCCACTTT. Drawing the rest from reference TRBV5-1 and TRBJ1-6, the complete variable domain is KAGVTQTPRYLIKTRGQQVTLSCSPISGHRSVSWYQQTPGQGLQFLFEYFSETQRNKGNFPGRFSGRQFSNSRSEMNVSTLELGDSALYLCASRQGNNSPLHFGNGTRLTVT.